The next 30 T cell receptor beta chains were all read from a single sample in a study of T cell responses to AZD1222 COVID-19 vaccine. Some clones are missing from TCRdb's copy, which holds only in-frame ones; the method was immunoSEQ multiplex PCR. The sample shows 100,000 to 150,000 clones, less than 95% of them seen only once. The material was peripheral blood, obtained on day 0 of AZD1222 vaccination. These TCRs come from an adult in good health.

J is TRBJ2-7 and V is TRBV19; D is uncertain. The CDR3 sequence is 14 residues long. Germline V gives CDR1 LNHDA, CDR2 SQIVND (reference sequence). Trimming removed 3 bases at V and 0 bases at J, with 9 bases between. CDR3 coding DNA: TGTGCCAGTAGTATGGGGTTTAGCTCCTACGAGCAGTACTTC. The encoded protein is CASSMGFSSYEQYF.

This clone was detected ten times or more. The J gene is TRBJ2-7, the V gene TRBV11-2; D is perhaps TRBD1 (6 bases). V was cut by 5 bases and J by 1 base, with 15 bases left in between. In germline, CDR1 is SGHAT, CDR2 FQNNGV. The CDR3 runs to 15 residues. CDR3 bases: TGTGCCAGCAGCCAACAGGGCCTCCTTTCCTACGAGCAGTACTTC. Translation: CASSQQGLLSYEQYF.

This clone was found once. V is TRBV29-1 and J is TRBJ1-1; D gene uncertain. The length of the CDR3 is 12 residues. Per germline, CDR1 SQVTM and CDR2 ANQGSEA. The V end was cut by 5 bases, the J end by 4 bases, with 11 bases between. The CDR3 bases are TGCAGCGTTCTGGAGCGGCCCACTGAAGCTTTCTTT. It yields the protein CSVLERPTEAFF.

The chain links TRBV28 to TRBJ2-1; 15 bases are shared with TRBD2. Germline loops: CDR1 MDHEN, CDR2 SYDVKM. The CDR3 has 18 amino acids. The junction had 8 bases not matched to a gene; V was cut back by 4 bases and J by 4 bases. The CDR3 DNA follows: TGTGCCAGCAGTTCTTCCGGGACTAGCGGGGGGACGTACAATGAGCAGTTCTTC. This sequence encodes CASSSSGTSGGTYNEQFF.

This chain joins TRBV14 and TRBJ2-6; D could derive from TRBD1 or TRBD2 (5 bases each). Germline V gene sequence: CDR1 SGHDN, CDR2 FVKESK. Trimming shortened V by 3 bases and J by 3 bases, and 9 bases separated the two germline ends. CDR3 length: 15 residues. The CDR3 region has the DNA TGTGCCAGCAGCCACGTGGGGGTTGGGGCCAACGTCCTGACTTTC. Amino acids: CASSHVGVGANVLTF.

This clone was found a few times. The chain carries TRBV4-2 and TRBJ2-5; D may be TRBD1 or TRBD2 (6 bases each). The CDR3 has 15 residues. Germline-derived CDR1 and CDR2 are LGHNA and YNFKEQ. Between the trimmed V and J ends, which lost 1 base and 7 bases, there was a span of 16 bases. Written as DNA, the CDR3 is TGTGCCAGCAGCCAAGTTCGTGACGGGGGCGGGACCCAGTACTTC. Translating it yields CASSQVRDGGGTQYF.

V is TRBV12-3 or TRBV12-4 and J is TRBJ1-2; D uncertain. The V end was cut by 2 bases, the J end by 3 bases, with 1 base between. The CDR3 covers 11 residues. The CDR3 DNA reads as TGTGCCAGCAGTTTACACTATGGCTACACCTTC. Amino acid sequence: CASSLHYGYTF.

The chain is built from TRBV19 and TRBJ1-2, with D perhaps TRBD1 (5 bases). Germline CDR1 and CDR2: LNHDA and SQIVND (reference sequence). Trimming took off 6 bases at V and 4 bases at J, with 12 bases between the two ends. The CDR3 runs to 13 residues. The CDR3 spells CASRRDLRYGYTF. CDR3 DNA sequence: TGTGCCAGTAGGAGGGACCTTCGCTATGGCTACACCTTC.

This chain joins TRBV30 and TRBJ1-4, with D perhaps matching TRBD1 (5 bases). Germline loops: CDR1 GTSNPN, CDR2 SVGIG (reference sequence). This CDR3 comprises 13 residues. V gave up 5 bases and J gave up 8 bases, with 15 bases separating them. The chain's CDR3 is CAWGGLGGEKLFF. In DNA, the CDR3 is TGTGCCTGGGGGGGACTAGGCGGAGAAAAACTGTTTTTT.

The V gene is TRBV7-9, the J gene TRBJ2-5, with 12 bases that match TRBD2. The CDR3 runs 15 residues. The germline gives CDR1 SEHNR, CDR2 FQNEAQ (reference sequence). Losses at the gene ends were 6 bases for V and 5 bases for J; bases not matched to a gene: 7. In DNA form, the CDR3 reads TGTGCCAGCAGTAACCTAGCGGGGGGGCGGGAGACCCAGTACTTC. Translation: CASSNLAGGRETQYF.

V and J are TRBV11-2 and TRBJ1-5; TRBD1 is a possible D gene (5 bases). Germline V lookup: CDR1 SGHAT, CDR2 FQNNGV. With 1 base removed from V and 5 bases from J, the gap between germline ends came to 9 bases. The CDR3 has 14 residues. CDR3 coding DNA: TGTGCCAGCAGCTTAGTTACAGGAGATCAGCCCCAGCATTTT. Encoded protein: CASSLVTGDQPQHF.

The chain combines TRBV15 with TRBJ2-7, with 8 bases matching TRBD1. Per the germline V gene, CDR1 is LNHNV and CDR2 is YYDKDF (reference sequence). J lost 7 bases, V lost 3 bases, and 5 bases had no gene match. The CDR3 covers 13 residues. CDR3 coding DNA: TGTGCCACCAGCAGCCTTAGGACAGGGGAGCAGTACTTC. It encodes CATSSLRTGEQYF.

The chain has TRBV11-2 and TRBJ1-3, with D tentatively TRBD1 (5 bases). V lost 5 bases and J 0 bases, leaving 8 bases between the germline ends. CDR3 length equals 14 residues. The germline V gene has CDR1 SGHAT and CDR2 FQNNGV. CDR3 region: CASSPGSSGNTIYF. For the CDR3, the DNA is TGTGCCAGCAGCCCAGGGAGCTCTGGAAACACCATATATTTT. The full variable domain, completed using reference TRBV11-2 and TRBJ1-3, is EAGVAQSPRYKIIEKRQSVAFWCNPISGHATLYWYQQILGQGPKLLIQFQNNGVVDDSQLPKDRFSAERLKGVDSTLKIQPAKLEDSAVYLCASSPGSSGNTIYFGEGSWLTVV.

The sample holds one count of this clone. V usage is TRBV6-5 and J usage is TRBJ1-2, with D possibly TRBD1 on 5 matching bases. CDR1 is MNHEY, CDR2 SVGAGI, per germline. Trimming took off 1 base at V and 2 bases at J, with 14 bases between the two ends. The CDR3 is made up of 16 amino acids. This CDR3 is CASSYLSGPPNYGYTF. Here the CDR3 DNA reads TGTGCCAGCAGTTACTTGTCGGGACCCCCCAACTATGGCTACACCTTC.

This clone was counted once. V gene TRBV9 combines with J gene TRBJ1-2; D is unresolved. The CDR3 spans 13 residues. Germline V CDR1 and CDR2: SGDLS, YYNGEE. V was trimmed by 0 bases and J by 10 bases, leaving 13 bases between them. The CDR3 coding sequence is TGTGCCAGCAGCGTAGAGACTCTAGGCGTCTACACCTTC. Translating gives CASSVETLGVYTF.

By share, this clone ranks as medium-sized. The rearrangement joins TRBV10-2 to TRBJ1-1; weak D call: TRBD1 (5 bases). V lost 3 bases to trimming and J lost 1 base, with 6 bases between them. The CDR3 is 13 amino acids. Germline assignment: CDR1 WSHSY and CDR2 SAAADI. The CDR3 region is CASSDRENTEAFF. CDR3 coding DNA: TGCGCCAGCAGTGACAGGGAGAACACTGAAGCTTTCTTT.

The chain couples TRBV27 to TRBJ1-5; D may be TRBD1 (6 bases). The CDR3 is 17 residues long. Germline assignment: CDR1 MNHEY and CDR2 SMNVEV (reference sequence). Trimming took 6 bases from V and 6 from J, leaving 24 bases between them. CDR3 in amino acids: CASSAFWTANPAQPQHF. In DNA, the CDR3 is TGTGCCAGCAGCGCCTTTTGGACAGCAAATCCAGCTCAGCCCCAGCATTTT.

The rearrangement uses TRBV7-9 and TRBJ1-2; 7 bases align to TRBD1. V shed 2 bases, J shed 6 bases, and the junction held 6 bases outside the gene matches. This CDR3 contains 14 residues. CDR1 is SEHNR and CDR2 is FQNEAQ in the germline V gene (reference sequence). In DNA, the CDR3 is TGTGCCAGCAGCTTAACAGGGGCGCGCGATGGCTACACCTTC. Translated, it gives CASSLTGARDGYTF.

The chain is built from TRBV5-1 and TRBJ1-1; D possibly corresponds to TRBD1 (6 bases). Trimming cost V 0 bases and J 0 bases, with 9 bases left between them. The CDR3 runs 15 residues. Per the germline V gene, CDR1 is SGHRS and CDR2 is YFSETQ. The CDR3 DNA reads as TGCGCCAGCAGCTTGGTGGACAGCATGAACACTGAAGCTTTCTTT. This codes for CASSLVDSMNTEAFF.

This chain uses TRBV6-5 with TRBJ1-5; unclear D gene. The germline gives CDR1 MNHEY, CDR2 SVGAGI. With 7 bases removed from V and 0 bases from J, the gap between germline ends came to 13 bases. The CDR3 has 15 residues. In DNA form, the CDR3 reads TGTGCCAGCACTAGGATCCGCCCTAGCAATCAGCCCCAGCATTTT. This sequence encodes CASTRIRPSNQPQHF.

The chain is built from TRBV24-1 and TRBJ1-1; tentatively, D is TRBD1 (6 bases). Deletions cut 7 bases from V and 4 bases from J, with 15 bases between. In germline, CDR1 is KGHDR, CDR2 SFDVKD. The CDR3 is 14 amino acids. In DNA, the CDR3 is TGTGCCACCAGCCGGGACACATACTTCACTGAAGCTTTCTTT. Translation: CATSRDTYFTEAFF.

The chain joins TRBV6-5 to TRBJ1-6, with 9 bases identical to TRBD1. The junction had 7 bases not matched to a gene; V was cut back by 4 bases and J by 9 bases. The length of the CDR3 is 15 residues. The germline gives CDR1 MNHEY, CDR2 SVGAGI. This chain's CDR3 is CASSSPGQGLSPLHF. CDR3 DNA: TGTGCCAGCAGTTCGCCGGGACAGGGACTTTCACCCCTCCACTTT.

This sequence joins TRBV5-1 and TRBJ1-2, with D tentatively TRBD1 (6 bases). Germline V gene lookup returns CDR1 SGHRS and CDR2 YFSETQ. Trimming took off 3 bases at V and 0 bases at J, with 9 bases between the two ends. The CDR3 length is 14 residues. CDR3 sequence reads: CASSYGQPNYGYTF. The CDR3 DNA reads TGCGCCAGCAGCTACGGACAGCCTAACTATGGCTACACCTTC.

The rearrangement links TRBV10-2 to TRBJ2-5; 8 bases line up with TRBD2. In germline, CDR1 is WSHSY, CDR2 SAAADI. V shed 4 bases, J shed 2 bases, and the junction held 3 bases outside the gene matches. The length of the CDR3 is 14 residues. The CDR3 sequence is CASSVSGAQETQYF. In nucleotides, the CDR3 is TGCGCCAGCAGTGTTAGCGGGGCTCAAGAGACCCAGTACTTC.

Written as DNA, the CDR3 is TGTGCCAGCAGTGCTCAAGAGCCAGAAGCTTTCTTT. Its protein is CASSAQEPEAFF. The chain couples TRBV28 to TRBJ1-1; D unresolved. This CDR3 has 12 residues. The V end was cut by 5 bases, the J end by 8 bases, with 12 bases between. Germline CDR1 MDHEN, CDR2 SYDVKM.

The rearrangement links TRBV4-3 to TRBJ1-5, with D unclear. Germline V lookup: CDR1 LGHNA, CDR2 YSLEER. V was cut by 0 bases and J by 6 bases, with 12 bases left in between. CDR3 length: 15 amino acids. The CDR3: CASSQDTGYGQPQHF. The CDR3 region has the DNA TGCGCCAGCAGCCAAGATACGGGGTACGGTCAGCCCCAGCATTTT.

The chain recombines TRBV10-1 with TRBJ2-2; D is unresolved. V lost 8 bases, J lost 3 bases, and 13 bases lay in between. CDR3 length: 14 amino acids. The V gene's germline CDR1 is WNHNN and CDR2 SYGVQD (reference sequence). CDR3: CASGQAIDTGELFF. CDR3 DNA sequence: TGCGCCAGCGGCCAGGCTATTGACACCGGGGAGCTGTTTTTT.

This chain joins TRBV19 and TRBJ1-5, with 9 nucleotides matching TRBD1. With V trimmed by 7 bases and J by 1 base, 8 bases remained unmatched. Germline V gives CDR1 LNHDA, CDR2 SQIVND (reference sequence). This CDR3 has 16 amino acids. CDR3 coding DNA: TGTGCCAGTACCACGATGACAGGGGGAAGCAATCAGCCCCAGCATTTT. It codes for CASTTMTGGSNQPQHF. The whole variable domain, filled in from reference TRBV19 and TRBJ1-5, reads DGGITQSPKYLFRKEGQNVTLSCEQNLNHDAMYWYRQDPGQGLRLIYYSQIVNDFQKGDIAEGYSVSREKKESFPLTVTSAQKNPTAFYLCASTTMTGGSNQPQHFGDGTRLSIL.

The V and J genes are TRBV6-6 and TRBJ1-2; 9 bases match TRBD1. The germline CDR1 and CDR2 sequences are MNHNY and SVGAGI (reference sequence). V was pared by 7 bases and J by 5 bases, with 11 bases of the junction left unmatched. CDR3 length: 15 residues. Here the CDR3 DNA reads TGTGCCAGCATAAAGGACAGGGGACGAATATATGGCTACACCTTC. Translated, it gives CASIKDRGRIYGYTF.

CDR3 DNA sequence: TGTGCCAGCAGTTTAGCCCTGACAGGGGGGTTTTCTGAAGCTTTCTTT. This gives the protein CASSLALTGGFSEAFF. The chain has TRBV28 and TRBJ1-1, with TRBD1 identical over 9 bases. Germline values: CDR1 MDHEN, CDR2 SYDVKM. V shed 2 bases, J shed 6 bases, and the junction held 10 bases outside the gene matches. The CDR3 has 16 residues.